This note documents a single TCR beta chain sequence. The table lists this clone with a count of one. The clone's antigen remains unknown. No base quality information exists; no much larger clone differs at one position. The source of the sample is a study of cytomegalovirus exposure and HLA in healthy donors (dated by TCRdb to about 2017). Regarding the complete study: According to a later analysis, one platform produced both the roughly 110 validation repertoires and the approximately 660 repertoires of the first cohort. To predict cytomegalovirus infection status, the study brought together high-throughput TCR immunosequencing, statistical association of individual TCRs with disease status, and machine learning. The study aimed to test whether cataloging public T cell receptors could reveal signatures of past pathogen exposure. Besides the first cohort of about 730 subjects, a separate validation cohort made up of roughly 120 different subjects was used.

The donors belonged to the validation cohort of approximately 130 subjects, which was separate from the roughly 670-subject first cohort. Cut back by 6 bases and 6 bases, the V and J ends lie 23 bases apart. For CDR1 and CDR2, the germline V gene lists KGHSH and LQKENI. CDR3 length: 16 amino acids, cysteine to phenylalanine. CDR3 DNA only is kept here, 48 bases in frame from base 1. Preparation of the library involved the immunoSEQ multiplex PCR assay. Regarding the original processing steps: A statistical classification framework was built for diagnosing cytomegalovirus status from the catalog of TCR beta chain sequences. TCRdb obtained this table from immuneACCESS and retained in-frame rearrangements with V and J assigned. These tables miss some clones; where compared with another copy, unresolved V genes account for less than half of the shortfall, and the remainder is unexplained. That table furnishes V, J and clone size, whereas the DNA furnished D and trimming. In all, the sample holds some 310,000 clones, and 70% to 90% of those were seen once. Approximately 0.96% of the sample belongs to the ten largest clones.

Study-wide conclusions, independent of this receptor: In vitro tests confirmed that a few of the cytomegalovirus-associated TCR beta chains recognize cytomegalovirus antigens. A later analysis had no HLA typing for the validation cohort, so co-occurrence there was scored across all 110 or so repertoires. The classifier was reported to diagnose cytomegalovirus status with high specificity and sensitivity in both the original and validation cohorts. In the study, some 160 TCR beta chains were listed as associated with cytomegalovirus. A later analysis found that TCRs clustered in the first cohort also tended to co-occur in the 120 or so validation repertoires, with 94% of cluster scores above 0. The authors suggested that the approach could potentially be extended to other disease states and immunological phenotypes. While some public TCRs were present in many individuals, most TCR sequences turned up only very rarely across donors.

This TCR derives from a man aged 25-45 years in good health and CMV-seronegative. The V and J genes are TRBV18 and TRBJ1-2; TRBD1 is possibly the D segment (6 matching bases). The sequenced material came from PBMCs. This receptor carries the CDR3 CASSRSGVEDFDGYTF. Read as DNA, the sequence is TGTGCCAGCTCTCGATCAGGGGTCGAGGACTTCGATGGCTACACCTTC. Where the CDR3 stops, the reference TRBV18 and TRBJ1-2 genes take over; the full variable domain is NAGVMQNPRHLVRRRGQEARLRCSPMKGHSHVYWYRQLPEEGLKFMVYLQKENIIDESGMPKERFSAEFPKEGPSILRIQQVVRGDSAAYFCASSRSGVEDFDGYTFGSGTRLTVV.